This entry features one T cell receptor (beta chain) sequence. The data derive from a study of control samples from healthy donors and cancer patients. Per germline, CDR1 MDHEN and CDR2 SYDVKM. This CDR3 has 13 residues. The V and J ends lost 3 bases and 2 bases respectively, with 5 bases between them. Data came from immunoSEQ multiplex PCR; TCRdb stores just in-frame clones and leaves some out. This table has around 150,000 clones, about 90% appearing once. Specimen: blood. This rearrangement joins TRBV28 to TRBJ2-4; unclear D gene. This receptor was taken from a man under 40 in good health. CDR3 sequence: CASSFLPKNIQYF. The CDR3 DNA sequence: TGTGCCAGCAGTTTCTTGCCCAAAAACATTCAGTACTTC.